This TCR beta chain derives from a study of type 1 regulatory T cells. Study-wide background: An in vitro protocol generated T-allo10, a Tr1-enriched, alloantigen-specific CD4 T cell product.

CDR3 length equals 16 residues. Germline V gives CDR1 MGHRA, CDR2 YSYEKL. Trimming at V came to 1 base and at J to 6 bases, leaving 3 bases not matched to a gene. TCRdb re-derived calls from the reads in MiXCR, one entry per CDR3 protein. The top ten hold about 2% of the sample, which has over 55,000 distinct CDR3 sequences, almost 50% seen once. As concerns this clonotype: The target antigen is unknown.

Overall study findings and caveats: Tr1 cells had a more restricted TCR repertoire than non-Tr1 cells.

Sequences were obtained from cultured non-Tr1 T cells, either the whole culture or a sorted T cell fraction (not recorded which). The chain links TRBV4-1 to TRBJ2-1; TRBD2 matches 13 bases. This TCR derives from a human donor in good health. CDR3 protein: CASSQVGLAGSNEQFF. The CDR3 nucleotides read TGCGCCAGCAGCCAAGTGGGACTAGCGGGATCCAATGAGCAGTTCTTC.